The rows below give T cell receptor beta chains drawn from one sample of a study of T cell responses to AZD1222 COVID-19 vaccine. The repertoire was sequenced with immunoSEQ multiplex PCR; TCRdb's copy has only in-frame clones and lacks some. The repertoire holds about 120,000 clones, with roughly nine tenths as singletons. The specimen comprised peripheral blood, sampled on day 0 of AZD1222 vaccination. These receptors were taken from an adult in good health. Each CDR3 is given with its conserved first and last residue.

j_call,cdr3_length,v_call,cdr3_aa
TRBJ2-1,16,TRBV27,CVSSLRLAGGPNEQFF
TRBJ2-2,14,TRBV30,CAWNLIPNTGELFF
TRBJ1-1,13,TRBV6-5,CASSYSVHAEAFF
TRBJ2-5,13,TRBV5-1,CASSIWERETQYF
TRBJ1-3,14,TRBV10-2,CASSEQSSGNTIYF
TRBJ1-4,15,TRBV7-2,CASSQQRATNEKLFF
TRBJ2-7,19,TRBV11-2,CASSLEGLYRLAGINEQYF
TRBJ2-1,15,TRBV3-1/TRBV3-2,CASRRTRIPTGEQFF
TRBJ1-3,15,TRBV5-5,CASSFGDFSGNTIYF
TRBJ2-5,14,TRBV5-3,CARSPGETRETQYF
TRBJ2-1,21,TRBV27,CASSFRLRLAGGPRSYNEQFF